The subject of this entry is one TCR beta chain. This sample is drawn from a study of blood T cell repertoires in COVID-19. There are 14 residues in the CDR3. The V and J ends lost 6 bases and 3 bases respectively, with 14 bases between them. CDR1 is MNHEY, CDR2 SVGAGI, per germline. The protocol was immunoSEQ multiplex PCR, while the TCRdb copy is restricted to in-frame clones and leaves out a portion. The table shows a few hundred thousand clones, with 80% to 85% occurring only once. The sequence derives from a woman aged 50 to 60 who had recovered from COVID-19. Sequencing was performed on PBMCs or T cells enriched from blood (not recorded which). V is TRBV6-5 and J is TRBJ1-1; TRBD1 is a possible D gene (5 bases). Here the CDR3 DNA reads TGTGCCAGCAGAAGGGATTCAGGGTACACTGAAGCTTTCTTT. Translated, it gives CASRRDSGYTEAFF.